This T cell receptor (beta chain) stems from a study of shared clonotypes between healthy human individuals. The data were produced by immunoSEQ multiplex PCR, yet TCRdb's version contains in-frame clones alone and is incomplete. The sample carries 600,000 to 700,000 clones, 73% recorded once. Per the germline V gene, CDR1 is SGHRS and CDR2 is YFSETQ. V trimming: 4 bases; J trimming: 5 bases; junction bases outside the gene matches: 11. CDR3 size: 18 residues. This chain links TRBV5-1 with TRBJ2-5; 16 bases fit TRBD2. The origin of this receptor is a young woman in good health. The specimen sequenced was memory CD4+ T cells sorted from blood. Subset here: CD45RA-negative fraction. The CDR3 region is CASSPGGTGLAGGETQYF. CDR3 in DNA: TGCGCCAGCAGCCCGGGAGGAACGGGACTAGCGGGAGGGGAGACCCAGTACTTC.